Listed below are T cell receptor beta chains from one sample, sequenced in a study of blood T cell repertoires in COVID-19. This table comes from immunoSEQ multiplex PCR, and its TCRdb copy is limited to in-frame clones, with some not included. The sample includes 200,000 to 300,000 clones, roughly nine tenths of them seen just once. The sequenced sample consisted of peripheral blood. The receptors stem from a woman between 55 and 75 years old who had recovered from COVID-19. The CDR3 runs from the conserved cysteine through the conserved F or W. The order of the fields is V gene, D gene, J gene, clone size, CDR3 DNA, CDR3 protein. A D gene is named only where the DNA matches it firmly. Size is stated for part of the rows, as once, few or many counts, or as a class when the clone is expanded.

V: TRBV5-1
D: TRBD2
J: TRBJ2-3
size: NA
DNA: TGCGCCAGCAGCATCGGGACTAGCGGGGGAACTCCAAAGTATTTT
CDR3: CASSIGTSGGTPKYF

V: TRBV5-4
D: NA
J: TRBJ2-1
size: NA
DNA: TGTGCCAGCAGCTTGGTAGGGGAACAGGTGGGTGAGCAGTTCTTC
CDR3: CASSLVGEQVGEQFF

V: TRBV6-5
D: NA
J: TRBJ1-6
size: once
DNA: TGTGCCAGCCCAATAGGGGAGGTTAGGAATTCACCCCTCCACTTT
CDR3: CASPIGEVRNSPLHF

V: TRBV14
D: NA
J: TRBJ1-3
size: NA
DNA: TGTGCCAGCAGCCAAGTGGCGGGCAGGAACTCTGGAAACACCATATATTTT
CDR3: CASSQVAGRNSGNTIYF

V: TRBV4-1
D: TRBD1
J: TRBJ1-2
size: NA
DNA: TGCGCCAGCAGCGCCCGGGACAGGATCTATGGCTACACCTTC
CDR3: CASSARDRIYGYTF

V: TRBV4-1
D: TRBD2
J: TRBJ2-1
size: NA
DNA: TGCGCCAGCAGCCAACGGCTAGCGGGGGGATACAATGAGCAGTTCTTC
CDR3: CASSQRLAGGYNEQFF

V: TRBV3-1/TRBV3-2
D: TRBD2
J: TRBJ2-3
size: NA
DNA: TGTGCCAGCAGCCAACGCGGGGGTTCTAGCACAGATACGCAGTATTTT
CDR3: CASSQRGGSSTDTQYF

V: TRBV7-3
D: TRBD1
J: TRBJ1-6
size: NA
DNA: TGTGCCAGCAGCTTAAGAGGACAGGGGGGGTATAATTCACCCCTCCACTTT
CDR3: CASSLRGQGGYNSPLHF

V: TRBV2
D: TRBD2
J: TRBJ2-5
size: NA
DNA: TGTGCCCCAGCGTCGCTGCGGGGGGGGCAAGAGACCCAGTACTTC
CDR3: CAPASLRGGQETQYF

V: TRBV28
D: TRBD2
J: TRBJ2-7
size: NA
DNA: TGTGCCAGCCGCGGGGGGAGCTCCTACGAGCAGTACTTC
CDR3: CASRGGSSYEQYF

V: TRBV5-6
D: TRBD2
J: TRBJ2-2
size: NA
DNA: TGTGCCAGCAGCTTCGGTGCGGGGGGGCCTGTAGTGAACACCGGGGAGCTGTTTTTT
CDR3: CASSFGAGGPVVNTGELFF

V: TRBV5-1
D: NA
J: TRBJ1-1
size: NA
DNA: TGCGCCAGCAGCTTGGAACAGTTGAGCACTGAAGCTTTCTTT
CDR3: CASSLEQLSTEAFF

V: TRBV7-6
D: TRBD2
J: TRBJ2-5
size: NA
DNA: TGTGCCAGCAGCTTAGTGGCCGGGGGGACCCAAGGGACCCAGTACTTC
CDR3: CASSLVAGGTQGTQYF

V: TRBV7-9
D: NA
J: TRBJ2-1
size: NA
DNA: TGTGCCAGCAGCTTAGAAGGCAGGGCAGACAATGAGCAGTTCTTC
CDR3: CASSLEGRADNEQFF

V: TRBV24-1
D: NA
J: TRBJ2-7
size: NA
DNA: TGTGCCACCAGCGATGGACAGTTTGGTTCGTACGAGCAGTACTTC
CDR3: CATSDGQFGSYEQYF

V: TRBV18
D: TRBD1
J: TRBJ2-3
size: once
DNA: TGTGCCAGCGCGGGACAGGGGGCTCCAGATACGCAGTATTTT
CDR3: CASAGQGAPDTQYF

V: TRBV5-1
D: NA
J: TRBJ1-4
size: NA
DNA: TGCGCCAGCAGCTTGGACGGGGGGCGAACTAATGAAAAACTGTTTTTT
CDR3: CASSLDGGRTNEKLFF

V: TRBV20-1
D: TRBD1
J: TRBJ1-2
size: NA
DNA: TGCAGTGCTAGTTCTGAGGGGGCGACTGGCTACACCTTC
CDR3: CSASSEGATGYTF

V: TRBV28
D: TRBD1
J: TRBJ1-2
size: NA
DNA: TGTGCCAGCAGTTCCCTCGGGACAGCCAGCTTC
CDR3: CASSSLGTASF

V: TRBV9
D: NA
J: TRBJ2-7
size: NA
DNA: TGTGCCAGCAGCGTAGGCCAGGGTTTAGCCGAGCAGTACTTC
CDR3: CASSVGQGLAEQYF

V: TRBV19
D: TRBD2
J: TRBJ2-5
size: NA
DNA: TGTGCCAGTAGTATAGATCGGCTAGCGGGGAGGGAGACCCAGTACTTC
CDR3: CASSIDRLAGRETQYF

V: TRBV3-1/TRBV3-2
D: NA
J: TRBJ1-3
size: few
DNA: TGTGCCAGCAGCCTCACGGAGTTCAGGGCGAGGGGAAACACCATATATTTT
CDR3: CASSLTEFRARGNTIYF

V: TRBV7-9
D: NA
J: TRBJ1-1
size: NA
DNA: TGTGCCAGCAGCTCATGGCCTCAGGGTTTTCTGGGGGCTTTCTTT
CDR3: CASSSWPQGFLGAFF

V: TRBV2
D: TRBD1
J: TRBJ2-2
size: NA
DNA: TGTGCCAGCAGTGGACAGGGTTACACCGGGGAGCTGTTTTTT
CDR3: CASSGQGYTGELFF

V: TRBV4-1
D: NA
J: TRBJ2-7
size: NA
DNA: TGCGCCAGCAGCCAAGATTGGGCAGCCTTTTTTTACGAGCAGTACTTC
CDR3: CASSQDWAAFFYEQYF

V: TRBV7-9
D: NA
J: TRBJ1-1
size: NA
DNA: TGTGCCAGCAGCACCCGCCCGGGGGGCGGGACTGAAGCTTTCTTT
CDR3: CASSTRPGGGTEAFF

V: TRBV28
D: NA
J: TRBJ1-1
size: NA
DNA: TGTGCCAGCAGTTTTGGTAGGGGTTACACTGAAGCTTTCTTT
CDR3: CASSFGRGYTEAFF

V: TRBV25-1
D: NA
J: TRBJ2-5
size: NA
DNA: TGTGCCAGCAGTGAATTCGGTGGGGGGAAAGAGACCCAGTACTTC
CDR3: CASSEFGGGKETQYF

V: TRBV19
D: NA
J: TRBJ2-5
size: NA
DNA: TGTGCCAGCGCGCAGGGGAACCAAGAGACCCAGTACTTC
CDR3: CASAQGNQETQYF

V: TRBV7-3
D: TRBD1
J: TRBJ1-1
size: NA
DNA: TGTGCCAGCAGCCTATGGGGGACAGGTGTGGGGAACACTGAAGCTTTCTTT
CDR3: CASSLWGTGVGNTEAFF

V: TRBV2
D: NA
J: TRBJ2-7
size: NA
DNA: TGTGCCAGCAGTGAACGCAGGGGCTACGAGCAGTACTTC
CDR3: CASSERRGYEQYF

V: TRBV7-9
D: TRBD2
J: TRBJ2-7
size: NA
DNA: TGTGCCACCGGGGGGGGCCGCTCCTACGAGCAGTACTTC
CDR3: CATGGGRSYEQYF

V: TRBV28
D: NA
J: TRBJ1-2
size: NA
DNA: TGTGCCAGCACCCGAAGCGGGGATACTAACTATGGCTACACCTTC
CDR3: CASTRSGDTNYGYTF

V: TRBV3-1/TRBV3-2
D: NA
J: TRBJ2-6
size: NA
DNA: TGTGCCAGCAGCCAAGAAAGAGGTGGGGCCAACGTCCTGACTTTC
CDR3: CASSQERGGANVLTF

V: TRBV5-1
D: TRBD1
J: TRBJ2-7
size: NA
DNA: TGCGCCAGCAGCATGTCGGGACAGAGCTCCTACGAGCAGTACTTC
CDR3: CASSMSGQSSYEQYF

V: TRBV7-2
D: NA
J: TRBJ1-6
size: NA
DNA: TGTGCCAGCAGCTTGCGAGATTCACCCCTCCACTTT
CDR3: CASSLRDSPLHF

V: TRBV11-3
D: TRBD2
J: TRBJ2-1
size: NA
DNA: TGTGCCAGCAGCTCCCCCGCCAGCGGGGGGGCCAATGAGCAGTTCTTC
CDR3: CASSSPASGGANEQFF

V: TRBV5-1
D: TRBD2
J: TRBJ2-7
size: once
DNA: TGCGCCAGCAGTCGGACTAGCGGAGCGTACGAGCAGTACTTC
CDR3: CASSRTSGAYEQYF

V: TRBV18
D: NA
J: TRBJ2-2
size: few
DNA: TGTGCCAGCTCACCGGGAAGGGAGGCCGGGGAGCTGTTTTTT
CDR3: CASSPGREAGELFF

V: TRBV5-6
D: TRBD1
J: TRBJ2-4
size: NA
DNA: TGTGCCAGCAGCTTGCGACAGGGTACCGGAATTCAGTACTTC
CDR3: CASSLRQGTGIQYF

V: TRBV10-3
D: NA
J: TRBJ1-5
size: once
DNA: TGTGCCATCAGTGAGTCTATGGGGGGAATGAATCAGCCCCAGCATTTT
CDR3: CAISESMGGMNQPQHF

V: TRBV5-1
D: NA
J: TRBJ2-1
size: NA
DNA: TGCGCCAGCAGCACTATAGGGGGCTCCTACAATGAGCAGTTCTTC
CDR3: CASSTIGGSYNEQFF

V: TRBV19
D: NA
J: TRBJ2-2
size: NA
DNA: TGTGCCAGTACCGCCGGGGCCGGGGAGCTGTTTTTT
CDR3: CASTAGAGELFF

V: TRBV11-3
D: NA
J: TRBJ2-2
size: NA
DNA: TGTGCCAGCAGCCTGGCAGGCGCGAACACCGGGGAGCTGTTTTTT
CDR3: CASSLAGANTGELFF

V: TRBV7-9
D: TRBD1
J: TRBJ2-3
size: NA
DNA: TGTGCCAGCAGCTTAAGACAGGGCGCCACAGATACGCAGTATTTT
CDR3: CASSLRQGATDTQYF

V: TRBV19
D: NA
J: TRBJ1-2
size: few
DNA: TGTGCCAGTAGTTTCCCGAACTATGGCTACACCTTC
CDR3: CASSFPNYGYTF

V: TRBV3-1/TRBV3-2
D: NA
J: TRBJ1-5
size: NA
DNA: TGTGCCAGCAGCCAGGCCACAGCACAGCCCCAGCATTTT
CDR3: CASSQATAQPQHF

V: TRBV19
D: NA
J: TRBJ2-7
size: NA
DNA: TGTGCCAGTAGTGTCTCACAGGGCGAGGGCGAGCAGTACTTC
CDR3: CASSVSQGEGEQYF

V: TRBV28
D: TRBD1
J: TRBJ1-5
size: once
DNA: TGTGCCAGCAGCACCGGGACAGGGAATCAGCCCCAGCATTTT
CDR3: CASSTGTGNQPQHF

V: TRBV19
D: TRBD1
J: TRBJ1-6
size: NA
DNA: TGTGCCAGTACCATCCAGGGGGCGGCTAATTCACCCCTCCACTTT
CDR3: CASTIQGAANSPLHF

V: TRBV6-5
D: TRBD2
J: TRBJ2-7
size: NA
DNA: TGTGCCAGCAGTTACTTAACTAGCGGAACCTCCTACGAGCAGTACTTC
CDR3: CASSYLTSGTSYEQYF

V: TRBV15
D: NA
J: TRBJ2-3
size: NA
DNA: TGTGCCACCAGCAGAGCCCTACTAGCAGCGGCTAGCACAGATACGCAGTATTTT
CDR3: CATSRALLAAASTDTQYF

V: TRBV28
D: TRBD1
J: TRBJ1-2
size: NA
DNA: TGTGCCAGCAGCTTGACAGGGCTCTATGGCTACACCTTC
CDR3: CASSLTGLYGYTF

V: TRBV29-1
D: TRBD1
J: TRBJ2-7
size: once
DNA: TGCAGCGTATGGACAGGGGGCCGGGACGAGCAGTACTTC
CDR3: CSVWTGGRDEQYF

V: TRBV6-5
D: TRBD1
J: TRBJ1-4
size: NA
DNA: TGTGCCAGCATCGCGACAGGGGGAAGGGGAAAACTGTTTTTT
CDR3: CASIATGGRGKLFF

V: TRBV7-2
D: NA
J: TRBJ2-7
size: NA
DNA: TGTGCCAGCAGCTTATATTCCGAGCAGTACTTC
CDR3: CASSLYSEQYF

V: TRBV5-1
D: NA
J: TRBJ2-7
size: NA
DNA: TGCGCCAGCAGCTTGAGTCTCGGGACTTACTCGTACGAGCAGTACTTC
CDR3: CASSLSLGTYSYEQYF

V: TRBV7-2
D: NA
J: TRBJ2-3
size: NA
DNA: TGTGCCAGCAGCTTAGTCGGGACGCAGTATTTT
CDR3: CASSLVGTQYF